These T cell receptor beta chains were read from a single sample in a study of T-cell reconstitution after alpha-beta-depleted transplantation in children. TCRdb called the PCR reads again in MiXCR, with one record for every CDR3 protein. The data show 7,500 to 9,500 distinct CDR3 sequences, 10% to 15% seen once. Sequenced here: PBMCs, mostly from graft donor cells, sampled 60 days after TCRalphabeta/CD19-depleted stem cell transplant. The receptors originated from a patient between 2 and 9 years old who had a stem cell transplant for inherited bone marrow failure, so the T cells may come from the graft donor. The conserved cysteine and the conserved F or W are not part of the CDR3 here. Fields, in order: J gene, V gene, clone size, D gene, CDR3 protein. D genes are given only for firm matches. Only part of the rows carry a size: once, few, many, or a class if the clone is expanded.

TRBJ1-1 | TRBV2 | many | . | ASSEEANTEAF
TRBJ1-4 | TRBV2 | many | . | ASTPRGKLF
TRBJ2-7 | TRBV6-5 | many | . | ASRGQAWTYEQY
TRBJ1-5 | TRBV7-9 | many | . | ASSSGTRDYNQPQH
TRBJ2-2 | TRBV7-9 | many | TRBD1 | ASSFGTGGPGELF
TRBJ2-7 | TRBV30 | . | TRBD1 | AWSFPGTGLRLY
TRBJ1-6 | TRBV7-8 | many | TRBD1 | ASSMTGGNSPLH
TRBJ2-3 | TRBV30 | many | . | AWSNGGTDTQY
TRBJ2-1 | TRBV4-3 | many | TRBD2 | ASSQVLWVAGNEQF
TRBJ1-5 | TRBV7-9 | medium-sized | . | ASSLAGQPQH
TRBJ1-1 | TRBV7-9 | many | TRBD1 | ASSLTGDTEAF
TRBJ1-1 | TRBV11-1 | few | . | ASSLAGMNTEAF
TRBJ2-2 | TRBV27 | many | . | ASSFGGTHVGELF
TRBJ1-1 | TRBV6-5 | many | TRBD1 | ASSRGGEDTEAF
TRBJ1-2 | TRBV20-1 | many | . | SAISVNYGYT
TRBJ1-2 | TRBV27 | many | . | ASSLTDSNYGYT
TRBJ2-7 | TRBV15 | many | TRBD1 | ATSRGGQGGEQY
TRBJ1-6 | TRBV7-2 | many | . | ASSLALSSYNSPLH
TRBJ2-1 | TRBV4-2 | few | . | ASSRGLLYNEQF
TRBJ2-3 | TRBV4-3 | many | . | ASSQDSFTDTQY
TRBJ2-7 | TRBV27 | many | . | ASSLLGPGLSYEQY
TRBJ2-7 | TRBV6-2/TRBV6-3 | many | TRBD1 | ASRQGALGEQY
TRBJ2-1 | TRBV20-1 | many | TRBD2 | SARTSGRAHEQF
TRBJ2-7 | TRBV27 | many | TRBD1 | ASSAHSSYWDRDLYEQY
TRBJ2-3 | TRBV20-1 | many | . | SAKVVATDTQY
TRBJ1-4 | TRBV29-1 | medium-sized | TRBD1 | SVEDQAAGGSEKLF
TRBJ2-1 | TRBV5-6 | many | . | ASSPPAWGDGAYNEQF
TRBJ2-1 | TRBV5-1 | many | TRBD2 | ASSLRPGGPGYTPHEQF
TRBJ2-7 | TRBV3-1 | many | . | ASSQRQRWSEQY
TRBJ2-3 | TRBV24-1 | many | . | PSGYPSTDTQY
TRBJ2-5 | TRBV5-6 | many | . | ASSLGPRWDYQETQY